One sample yielded the 31 T cell receptor beta chains listed below, sequenced in a study of T cells in Graves' hyperthyroidism and ophthalmopathy. It was RNA transcripts that yielded the amplified TCR beta CDR3 regions. When the TCR CDR3 underwent first-round RT-PCR, the HTBI primer set was used. MiXCR was run by TCRdb on the multiplex PCR reads, yielding one entry per CDR3 protein. The table records some 760,000 distinct CDR3 sequences, roughly 15% of them present only once. The sample taken for sequencing was blood. The origin of the receptors is a woman aged 18-29 years with Graves' hyperthyroidism.

On this clonotype: A read error may explain this, as a much larger clone is one base away. The chain has TRBV7-9 and TRBJ1-1; 7 bases map to TRBD1. V dropped 0 bases and J dropped 0; count of bases not matched to a gene: 13. The CDR3 totals 19 residues. Germline values: CDR1 SEHNR, CDR2 FQNEAQ (reference sequence). Here the CDR3 DNA reads TGTGCCAGCAGCTTAGCGACCGGGACAGCAAAGAACCTGAACACTGAAGCTTTCTTT. This sequence encodes CASSLATGTAKNLNTEAFF.

This clonotype was found a few times. The rearrangement joins TRBV6-2 or TRBV6-3 to TRBJ1-1, with 7 bases matching TRBD1. From germline, CDR1 is MNHEY and CDR2 SVGEGT. The CDR3 has 16 amino acids. V lost 2 bases and J lost 2; bases outside the gene matches: 8. The chain's CDR3 is CASSYRRKGANTEAFF. The CDR3 nucleotides read TGTGCCAGCAGTTACCGGCGTAAGGGGGCAAACACTGAAGCTTTCTTT.

The V gene is TRBV19, the J gene TRBJ2-2, with D perhaps TRBD2 (5 bases). The V end lost 10 bases, the J end lost 6 bases, and 18 bases lay between the germline ends. Germline CDR1 LNHDA, CDR2 SQIVND (reference sequence). The CDR3 is made up of 14 amino acids. The CDR3 sequence: CATSWRFQAGELFF. The CDR3 coding sequence is TGTGCCACTTCTTGGAGGTTTCAGGCCGGGGAGCTGTTTTTT.

This chain connects TRBV14 to TRBJ2-2; D perhaps matches TRBD1 (5 bases). Looked up from germline, CDR1 is SGHDN and CDR2 is FVKESK. The length of the CDR3 is 16 residues. V lost 0 bases and J 4 bases, leaving 12 bases between the germline ends. Here the CDR3 reads CASSQDGAVGTGELFF. In DNA, the CDR3 is TGTGCCAGCAGCCAAGATGGGGCAGTTGGCACCGGGGAGCTGTTTTTT.

This clonotype was seen only a few times. This sequence joins TRBV10-3 and TRBJ2-5, with unresolved D. The CDR3 spans 12 residues. Germline assignment: CDR1 ENHRY and CDR2 SYGVKD. Trimming took 0 bases from V and 5 from J, leaving 4 bases between them. The CDR3: CAISESPETQYF. The CDR3 DNA reads as TGTGCCATCAGTGAGTCGCCGGAGACCCAGTACTTC.

The J gene is TRBJ1-5, the V gene TRBV19, with 7 bases matching TRBD1. The CDR3 totals 18 residues. With V trimmed by 3 bases and J by 0 bases, 11 bases remained unmatched. Germline assignment: CDR1 LNHDA and CDR2 SQIVND (reference sequence). The DNA for the CDR3 is TGTGCCAGTAGTATTGATCGAGGGACAGCCGGTAGCAATCAGCCCCAGCATTTT. Its translation is CASSIDRGTAGSNQPQHF.

The chain is built from TRBV24-1 and TRBJ2-1; 8 nucleotides agree with TRBD2. V was clipped by 9 bases and J by 7 bases; unmatched bases: 4. CDR3 length equals 12 residues. The germline V gene encodes CDR1 KGHDR and CDR2 SFDVKD. CDR3 sequence reads: CATGRGRNEQFF. CDR3 nucleotide sequence: TGTGCCACCGGGCGCGGGAGGAATGAGCAGTTCTTC.

This clonotype occurred many times. The chain joins TRBV24-1 to TRBJ2-1, with 9 nucleotides matching TRBD2. This CDR3 is 16 amino acids long. Germline CDR1 KGHDR, CDR2 SFDVKD. With V trimmed by 8 bases and J by 0 bases, 7 bases remained unmatched. The CDR3 coding sequence is TGTGCCACCACCCTAGCGGGGTACCGCTCCTACAATGAGCAGTTCTTC. Its translation is CATTLAGYRSYNEQFF.

This clonotype was recorded many times. This chain joins TRBV18 and TRBJ2-5, with D uncertain. CDR3 size: 15 residues. The germline gives CDR1 KGHSH, CDR2 LQKENI. V lost 3 bases to trimming and J lost 0 bases, with 11 bases between them. The CDR3 region is CASSPGIGYQETQYF. The CDR3, as DNA: TGTGCCAGCTCACCGGGAATAGGATACCAAGAGACCCAGTACTTC. Based on the CDR3 plus reference TRBV18 and TRBJ2-5, the full variable domain is NAGVMQNPRHLVRRRGQEARLRCSPMKGHSHVYWYRQLPEEGLKFMVYLQKENIIDESGMPKERFSAEFPKEGPSILRIQQVVRGDSAAYFCASSPGIGYQETQYFGPGTRLLVL.

The table lists this clonotype with a few counts. The V call is TRBV19, the J call TRBJ2-1; no reliable D call. V shed 6 bases and J shed 4 bases, with 13 bases lying between them. Germline V gene data show CDR1 as LNHDA and CDR2 as SQIVND (reference sequence). The CDR3 sequence is 14 residues long. CDR3 coding DNA: TGTGCCAGTAGCGGGCTAATCGGGTACAATGAGCAGTTCTTC. This gives the protein CASSGLIGYNEQFF.

The chain joins TRBV30 to TRBJ2-2, with D maybe TRBD1 (5 bases). Trimming removed 5 bases from V and 1 base from J, with 8 bases in between. This CDR3 has 13 amino acids. Per germline, CDR1 GTSNPN and CDR2 SVGIG (reference sequence). Here the CDR3 reads CAWGRGNTGELFF. As DNA, the CDR3 is TGTGCCTGGGGAAGGGGGAACACCGGGGAGCTGTTTTTT.

This clonotype has only a few counts. The chain carries TRBV7-9 and TRBJ1-2, with D unresolved. Germline V gene sequence: CDR1 SEHNR, CDR2 FQNEAQ (reference sequence). This CDR3 spans 12 amino acids. Trimming stripped 3 bases from V and 8 bases from J, with 10 bases between. This CDR3 reads CASSLALDGYTF. In DNA form, the CDR3 reads TGTGCCAGCAGCTTGGCCCTGGACGGCTACACCTTC.

The chain is built from TRBV7-9 and TRBJ2-5; perhaps TRBD2 as D (5 bases). V was trimmed by 7 bases and J by 5 bases, leaving 17 bases between them. Germline V gives CDR1 SEHNR, CDR2 FQNEAQ (reference sequence). The CDR3 spans 14 residues. The CDR3, as DNA: TGTGCCAGCATCCCCTGGCGGACGGGGGAGACCCAGTACTTC. Protein: CASIPWRTGETQYF.

This clonotype has only a few counts. This sequence joins TRBV28 and TRBJ2-6; 7 bases are shared with TRBD1. Trimming at V came to 8 bases and at J to 0 bases, leaving 10 bases not matched to a gene. This CDR3 region has 17 residues. Germline V CDR1 and CDR2: MDHEN, SYDVKM. The CDR3 nucleotides read TGTGCCAGCCTGACAGGGTATATTAGCTCTGGGGCCAACGTCCTGACTTTC. Translating it yields CASLTGYISSGANVLTF.

This clonotype was counted many times. The chain joins TRBV27 to TRBJ2-1, with 7 bases fitting TRBD2. The J segment lost 7 bases and the V segment lost 8 bases, leaving 11 bases of the junction unmatched. The CDR3 spans 14 residues. The germline V gene has CDR1 MNHEY and CDR2 SMNVEV (reference sequence). CDR3 in amino acids: CASWRAGVGNEQFF. The CDR3 DNA is TGTGCCAGCTGGAGGGCGGGAGTTGGTAATGAGCAGTTCTTC.

This clonotype has a handful of counts. The chain carries TRBV25-1 and TRBJ1-1, with D perhaps matching TRBD1 (5 bases). Between the trimmed V and J ends, which lost 8 bases and 4 bases, there was a span of 20 bases. Germline values: CDR1 MGHDK, CDR2 SYGVNS. The CDR3 length is 15 residues. The CDR3, as DNA: TGTGCCAGCCTCGGGGGGAAGGGGTTGGGCACTGAAGCTTTCTTT. Translated: CASLGGKGLGTEAFF.

This clonotype was seen ten or more times. The V and J genes are TRBV6-2 or TRBV6-3 and TRBJ2-7, with D perhaps TRBD2 (5 bases). V was cut by 6 bases and J by 0 bases, with 18 bases left in between. Germline CDR1 MNHEY, CDR2 SVGEGT. The CDR3 runs to 16 residues. The CDR3 coding sequence is TGTGCCAGCAGCCGCGTCCTTGGACGGGACTCCTACGAGCAGTACTTC. This translates into CASSRVLGRDSYEQYF.

This clonotype has at least ten counts. This chain links TRBV18 with TRBJ1-3; D is ambiguous. V was trimmed by 6 bases and J by 0 bases, leaving 15 bases between them. This CDR3 has 16 amino acids. Germline V CDR1 and CDR2: KGHSH, LQKENI. In DNA, the CDR3 is TGTGCCAGCTCCCTAAGGGTCTCGAGCTCTGGAAACACCATATATTTT. It codes for CASSLRVSSSGNTIYF.

This clonotype was seen repeatedly, ten times or more. The chain couples TRBV30 to TRBJ2-7; D might be TRBD2 (6 bases). Trimming removed 3 bases from V and 6 bases from J, with 18 bases in between. CDR3 length equals 14 residues. The germline gives CDR1 GTSNPN, CDR2 SVGIG (reference sequence). CDR3 protein: CAWRGGDYRSEQYF. The CDR3 region has the DNA TGTGCCTGGAGGGGGGGTGACTACCGTTCCGAGCAGTACTTC. The full variable domain, its missing parts supplied by reference TRBV30 and TRBJ2-7, is SQTIHQWPATLVQPVGSPLSLECTVEGTSNPNLYWYRQAAGRGLQLLFYSVGIGQISSEVPQNLSASRPQDRQFILSSKKLLLSDSGFYLCAWRGGDYRSEQYFGPGTRLTVT.

This clonotype was observed many times. The rearrangement joins TRBV3-1 to TRBJ2-1, with D perhaps matching TRBD2 (5 bases). V lost 4 bases and J 6 bases, leaving 10 bases between the germline ends. This CDR3 is 13 amino acids long. Germline V gene sequence: CDR1 LGHDT, CDR2 YNNKEL (reference sequence). This CDR3 reads CASSPQAGNEQFF. As DNA, the CDR3 is TGTGCCAGCAGCCCCCAGGCGGGCAATGAGCAGTTCTTC.

The J gene is TRBJ1-5, the V gene TRBV10-1; D is ambiguous. V was pared by 4 bases and J by 6 bases, with 10 bases between. Germline assignment: CDR1 WNHNN and CDR2 SYGVQD (reference sequence). This CDR3 has 13 amino acids. CDR3: CASSVGRAQPQHF. CDR3 DNA: TGCGCCAGCAGTGTGGGTAGGGCTCAGCCCCAGCATTTT.

This clonotype has ten or more counts. The V call is TRBV20-1, the J call TRBJ1-1; the D is unclear. Trimming cost V 8 bases and J 0 bases, with 7 bases left between them. The CDR3 is 11 residues long. Germline V gene data show CDR1 as DFQATT and CDR2 as SNEGSKA (reference sequence). The CDR3: CSKWMNTEAFF. The CDR3 bases are TGCAGTAAGTGGATGAACACTGAAGCTTTCTTT.

In its sample, this clonotype was seen many times. The rearrangement joins TRBV5-1 to TRBJ2-2; 12 nucleotides agree with TRBD2. The CDR3 has 15 residues. The V gene end was trimmed by 4 bases and the J gene end by 5 bases; junction bases not matched to a gene: 3. CDR1 is SGHRS, CDR2 YFSETQ, per germline. The chain's CDR3 is CASSNGLAGTGELFF. Here the CDR3 DNA reads TGCGCCAGCAGCAATGGACTAGCGGGGACCGGGGAGCTGTTTTTT.

About this clonotype: With a much larger clone just one base away, this may be a read error. This chain uses TRBV30 with TRBJ1-2; D gene uncertain. This CDR3 spans 16 amino acids. Germline CDR1 and CDR2: GTSNPN and SVGIG (reference sequence). The V end lost 2 bases, the J end lost 0 bases, and 16 bases lay between the germline ends. The CDR3 here is CAWSLPGGRPNYGYTF. CDR3 DNA: TGTGCCTGGAGTCTTCCGGGCGGCCGACCTAACTATGGCTACACCTTC.

This clonotype was seen at least ten times. This chain joins TRBV2 and TRBJ2-7, with TRBD1 identical over 10 bases. Germline assignment: CDR1 SNHLY and CDR2 FYNNEI. Trimming removed 3 bases from V and 6 bases from J; junction bases left unmatched: 5. This CDR3 has 14 amino acids. This chain's CDR3 is CASSEGTGVLEQYF. The CDR3 DNA follows: TGTGCCAGCAGTGAGGGGACAGGGGTCCTCGAGCAGTACTTC.

This clonotype appeared once. A single base separates this from a much larger clone, so it may be a read error. The genes are TRBV12-3 or TRBV12-4 and TRBJ2-1; D is perhaps TRBD2 (6 bases). The DNA end is more similar to TRBJ2-7, so the J call may be wrong. The CDR3 extends over 14 amino acids. The CDR3 nucleotides are TGTGCCAGCACCGGGGACTTCTCCTACAATGAGCAGTACTTC. This gives the protein CASTGDFSYNEQYF.

The chain recombines TRBV12-3 or TRBV12-4 with TRBJ1-1; possible D gene TRBD1, 5 bases. The ends were cut back, 5 bases at V and 1 base at J, with 11 bases in the middle. The CDR3 consists of 14 residues. The CDR3 loop is CASSGAGENTEAFF. DNA for the CDR3: TGTGCCAGCAGTGGGGCTGGGGAGAACACTGAAGCTTTCTTT.

This clonotype came up many times. The chain joins TRBV18 to TRBJ2-1; D gene ambiguous. This CDR3 spans 17 amino acids. Germline V gene sequence: CDR1 KGHSH, CDR2 LQKENI. V lost 2 bases, J lost 1 base, and 15 bases lay in between. CDR3 nucleotide sequence: TGTGCCAGCTCACCATATACCGGGCAACGATCCTACAATGAGCAGTTCTTC. It codes for CASSPYTGQRSYNEQFF.

The genes are TRBV19 and TRBJ1-4; tentative D call: TRBD1 (6 bases). This CDR3 contains 13 residues. V lost 9 bases, J lost 6 bases, and 14 bases lay in between. The V gene's germline CDR1 is LNHDA and CDR2 SQIVND (reference sequence). CDR3 region: CASAHRVDEKLFF. DNA of the CDR3: TGTGCCAGCGCTCACAGGGTTGATGAAAAACTGTTTTTT.

At least ten counts were recorded for this clonotype. The gene calls are TRBV29-1 and TRBJ1-1; a weak D match, TRBD1 (6 bases). Germline CDR1 SQVTM, CDR2 ANQGSEA. Between the trimmed V and J ends, which lost 7 bases and 1 base, there was a span of 16 bases. This CDR3 spans 14 amino acids. CDR3 protein: CSGNRDPPNTEAFF. The DNA for the CDR3 is TGCAGCGGAAACAGGGACCCCCCGAACACTGAAGCTTTCTTT.

This clonotype was observed many times. The DNA of the CDR3 is TGTGCCAGCAGTTCCCCAGGGCGGGAGACCCAGTACTTC. Protein sequence: CASSSPGRETQYF. The J gene is TRBJ2-5, the V gene TRBV6-1, with D perhaps TRBD1 (5 bases). Per the germline V gene, CDR1 is MNHNS and CDR2 is SASEGT. V was shortened by 5 bases and J by 5 bases, with 12 bases between the two germline ends. The CDR3 is 13 residues long.